The 8 T cell receptor beta chains presented below share a single source sample, sequenced in a study of cytomegalovirus exposure and HLA in healthy donors. The PCR contained 60 Vbeta and 13 Jbeta primers. Measured with immunoSEQ multiplex PCR; TCRdb has only the in-frame clones, and not every one. The data contain approximately 100,000 clones, 60% to 80% of them seen just once; the ten biggest clones take up 2.8%. Sequencing was done on a sample of PBMCs. These receptor sequences come from a female donor in good health and CMV-seronegative.

The chain links TRBV30 to TRBJ1-4, with D possibly matching TRBD1 (6 bases). V was clipped by 0 bases and J by 7 bases, with 12 bases between them. This CDR3 region has 14 residues. Per germline, CDR1 GTSNPN and CDR2 SVGIG (reference sequence). The CDR3 region is CAWSVVRGAEKLFF. In nucleotides, the CDR3 is TGTGCCTGGAGTGTGGTACGGGGGGCTGAAAAACTGTTTTTT.

The table lists this clone with a count of one. The CDR3 DNA reads TGTGCCAGCAGGACCTTTACTAGCGGGAGAGGTAACGAGCAGTACTTC. It codes for CASRTFTSGRGNEQYF. The J gene is TRBJ2-7, the V gene TRBV28; TRBD2 aligns across 11 bases. V lost 6 bases, J lost 5 bases, and 12 bases stayed unmatched. The CDR3 totals 16 residues. In germline, CDR1 is MDHEN, CDR2 SYDVKM.

The chain couples TRBV7-2 to TRBJ1-2; 7 nucleotides match TRBD1. The CDR3 is 13 amino acids. Trimming took 5 bases from V and 8 from J; bases not matched to a gene: 8. Germline values: CDR1 SGHTA, CDR2 FQGNSA. The CDR3 DNA is TGTGCCAGCAGCCCGGACAGGATGGGGGGCTACACCTTC. Translated: CASSPDRMGGYTF.

The rearrangement links TRBV27 to TRBJ1-2; the D gene is possibly TRBD1 (6 bases). Trimming pared 4 bases from V and 3 bases from J, leaving 9 bases between. This CDR3 has 13 amino acids. Germline V gene lookup returns CDR1 MNHEY and CDR2 SMNVEV (reference sequence). The CDR3 reads CASSSRGYYGYTF. CDR3 in DNA: TGTGCCAGCAGTTCCAGGGGTTACTATGGCTACACCTTC.

CDR3 coding DNA: TGTGCCGGCGGGGCGTTTAGTCAGCCCCAGCATTTT. This encodes CAGGAFSQPQHF. The rearrangement links TRBV19 to TRBJ1-5; TRBD1 might be the D (5 bases). The CDR3 extends over 12 amino acids. Between the trimmed V and J ends, which lost 11 bases and 6 bases, there was a span of 14 bases. Germline-derived CDR1 and CDR2 are LNHDA and SQIVND (reference sequence).

CDR3 coding DNA: TGCAGCGTTCACGGAATAAACAGGGATGGCATTCAGTACTTC. It codes for CSVHGINRDGIQYF. V and J are TRBV29-1 and TRBJ2-4; TRBD1 might be the D (6 bases). Germline CDR1 and CDR2: SQVTM and ANQGSEA. The CDR3 spans 14 residues. With 5 bases removed from V and 9 bases from J, the gap between germline ends came to 20 bases.

This clone showed up just a few times. The J gene is TRBJ2-7, the V gene TRBV6-1; no firm D call. Germline-derived CDR1 and CDR2 are MNHNS and SASEGT. This CDR3 spans 12 amino acids. V was clipped by 3 bases and J by 7 bases, with 10 bases between them. The chain's CDR3 is CASSDLTWEQYF. The CDR3 nucleotides are TGTGCCAGCAGTGACCTGACTTGGGAGCAGTACTTC.

The chain combines TRBV9 with TRBJ2-7, with TRBD2 as a possible D gene (5 bases). The germline gives CDR1 SGDLS, CDR2 YYNGEE. Trimming pared 3 bases from V and 0 bases from J, leaving 10 bases between. The CDR3 has 14 residues. CDR3 sequence reads: CASSGSGSSYEQYF. As DNA, the CDR3 is TGTGCCAGCAGCGGCAGCGGAAGCTCCTACGAGCAGTACTTC.